These 13 T cell receptor beta chains were sequenced from one sample in a study of post-analysis software for immune sequencing data (dated by TCRdb to the mid-2010s). Broader findings and caveats from the paper: Patients showed significantly higher frequencies than controls for several TRBV segments, among them TRBV5-6, TRBV5-1 and TRBV20-1.

For these receptors, no antigen is known. The library was prepared using PCR. The instrument given in TCRdb is Illumina HiSeq 2500. Unique molecular identifiers were incorporated into TCR beta cDNA libraries to reduce PCR and sequencing biases. The public reads were quality trimmed at Q25 with fastp and then assembled into clones with MiXCR by TCRdb, keeping productive beta chains. Each CDR3 protein appears once, grouped with its most common genes and DNA. Recorded for this sample are more than 450,000 distinct CDR3 sequences; roughly 34% of them occurred a single time. Together, the top ten hold approximately 6% of the sample. The sequenced sample was blood. The receptor source for this set is a girl aged 2-17 years with multiple sclerosis.

This clonotype was observed a handful of times. The J gene is TRBJ2-3, the V gene TRBV3-1; weak D call: TRBD2 (6 bases). Germline V gives CDR1 LGHDT, CDR2 YNNKEL (reference sequence). The germline V and J ends were trimmed by 0 bases and 2 bases, with 12 bases remaining between them. The length of the CDR3 is 16 residues. The CDR3 region is CASSQDSGGTTDTQYF. The CDR3 coding sequence is TGTGCCAGCAGCCAAGATTCGGGCGGGACCACAGATACGCAGTATTTT.

The genes are TRBV5-1 and TRBJ2-5; D gene unclear. The germline V gene encodes CDR1 SGHRS and CDR2 YFSETQ. This CDR3 is 14 amino acids long. V was shortened by 0 bases and J by 1 base, with 7 bases between the two germline ends. CDR3 region: CASSLEAPQETQYF. In DNA form, the CDR3 reads TGCGCCAGCAGCTTGGAGGCTCCCCAAGAGACCCAGTACTTC.

This chain's CDR3 is CASSQDGTFSKNIQYF. In DNA form, the CDR3 reads TGTGCCAGCAGCCAAGATGGGACATTTTCCAAAAACATTCAGTACTTC. V is TRBV4-2 and J is TRBJ2-4; a possible D gene is TRBD1 (6 bases). The V end was cut by 0 bases, the J end by 2 bases, with 11 bases between. Germline values: CDR1 LGHNA, CDR2 YNFKEQ. This CDR3 has 16 amino acids.

Many counts were recorded for this clonotype. The J gene is TRBJ2-5, the V gene TRBV29-1; 10 bases are shared with TRBD1. The CDR3 is made up of 18 amino acids. Looked up from germline, CDR1 is SQVTM and CDR2 is ANQGSEA. With V trimmed by 4 bases and J by 2 bases, 16 bases remained unmatched. This CDR3 is CSVGRTRRGQGNQETQYF. The DNA of the CDR3 is TGCAGCGTTGGCCGAACCCGGCGGGGACAGGGGAATCAAGAGACCCAGTACTTC. The full variable domain, in which reference TRBV29-1 and TRBJ2-5 provide the parts outside the CDR3, is SAVISQKPSRDICQRGTSLTIQCQVDSQVTMMFWYRQQPGQSLTLIATANQGSEATYESGFVIDKFPISRPNLTFSTLTVSNMSPEDSSIYLCSVGRTRRGQGNQETQYFGPGTRLLVL.

The chain has TRBV28 and TRBJ2-1, with unresolved D. The V gene's germline CDR1 is MDHEN and CDR2 SYDVKM. V was pared by 3 bases and J by 5 bases, with 14 bases between. The CDR3 sequence is 15 residues long. This CDR3 is CASSFPWFGNNEQFF. The DNA of the CDR3 is TGTGCCAGCAGTTTCCCGTGGTTTGGTAACAATGAGCAGTTCTTC. Drawing the rest from reference TRBV28 and TRBJ2-1, the complete variable domain is DVKVTQSSRYLVKRTGEKVFLECVQDMDHENMFWYRQDPGLGLRLIYFSYDVKMKEKGDIPEGYSVSREKKERFSLILESASTNQTSMYLCASSFPWFGNNEQFFGPGTRLTVL.

This clonotype has only a few counts. The rearrangement joins TRBV20-1 to TRBJ2-5; 7 bases map to TRBD1. Per the germline V gene, CDR1 is DFQATT and CDR2 is SNEGSKA (reference sequence). After removal of 6 bases from V and 4 bases from J, the junction contained 8 bases not matched to a gene. The CDR3 runs to 13 residues. The CDR3 here is CSAVDREGETQYF. Written as DNA, the CDR3 is TGCAGTGCGGTAGACAGGGAAGGAGAGACCCAGTACTTC.

This rearrangement joins TRBV10-3 to TRBJ2-5, with D perhaps matching TRBD2 (6 bases). The CDR3 runs to 15 residues. V was trimmed by 6 bases and J by 5 bases, leaving 19 bases between them. Germline values: CDR1 ENHRY, CDR2 SYGVKD. The CDR3 loop reads CAIRGGRGERETQYF. CDR3 sequence (DNA): TGTGCCATCAGGGGGGGACGCGGCGAGAGGGAGACCCAGTACTTC.

This clonotype was seen a few times. The gene calls are TRBV7-8 and TRBJ1-1; the match to TRBD1 covers 7 bases. Losses at the gene ends were 1 base for V and 8 bases for J; bases not matched to a gene: 7. Germline V gives CDR1 SGHVS, CDR2 FQNEAQ. The CDR3 consists of 14 residues. The CDR3 here is CASSLGGMGQEAFF. Here the CDR3 DNA reads TGTGCCAGCAGCTTAGGGGGGATGGGACAGGAAGCTTTCTTT.

The genes are TRBV5-1 and TRBJ2-2; D may be TRBD1 or TRBD2 (5 bases each). The CDR3 totals 16 residues. V was trimmed by 5 bases and J by 5 bases, leaving 19 bases between them. Looked up from germline, CDR1 is SGHRS and CDR2 is YFSETQ. The CDR3 loop reads CASSFRGQGGTGELFF. CDR3 bases: TGCGCCAGCAGTTTCCGGGGCCAGGGCGGGACCGGGGAGCTGTTTTTT.

The chain joins TRBV20-1 to TRBJ1-1; D perhaps matches TRBD1 (6 bases). The CDR3 contains 12 residues. The germline V and J ends were trimmed by 6 bases and 10 bases, with 18 bases remaining between them. Germline V gene sequence: CDR1 DFQATT, CDR2 SNEGSKA (reference sequence). CDR3 protein: CSAHLTRQAAFF. For the CDR3, the DNA is TGCAGTGCGCATCTGACCCGACAGGCAGCTTTCTTT.

Ten or more counts support this clonotype. The J gene is TRBJ2-3, the V gene TRBV6-1; perhaps TRBD2 as D (5 bases). V was pared by 7 bases and J by 5 bases, with 7 bases between. Per the germline V gene, CDR1 is MNHNS and CDR2 is SASEGT. This CDR3 has 11 amino acids. The CDR3 here is CASKEVDTQYF. CDR3 DNA sequence: TGTGCCAGCAAGGAGGTAGATACGCAGTATTTT.

On this clonotype: Given a much more abundant clone one base away, this may be a read error. The chain links TRBV6-5 to TRBJ1-6; 11 positions agree with TRBD1. Trimming took 8 bases from V and 9 from J; bases not matched to a gene: 6. CDR1 is MNHEY and CDR2 is SVGAGI in the germline V gene. The CDR3 is 14 amino acids. CDR3 bases: TGTGCCAGCGGACAGGGGGCTGAGGGTTCACCCCTCCACTTT. As protein: CASGQGAEGSPLHF.

This clonotype showed up just once. V gene TRBV29-1 combines with J gene TRBJ1-2, with 10 nucleotides matching TRBD1. This CDR3 has 14 residues. Germline CDR1 reads SQVTM; CDR2 reads ANQGSEA. The V and J ends lost 5 bases and 5 bases, in that order; junction bases with no gene match: 8. In DNA form, the CDR3 reads TGCAGCGTTTGGGGGACAGGGGCTGAGTATGGCTACACCTTC. This encodes CSVWGTGAEYGYTF. Combining the CDR3 with reference TRBV29-1 and TRBJ1-2 gives the whole variable domain SAVISQKPSRDICQRGTSLTIQCQVDSQVTMMFWYRQQPGQSLTLIATANQGSEATYESGFVIDKFPISRPNLTFSTLTVSNMSPEDSSIYLCSVWGTGAEYGYTFGSGTRLTVV.